The 20 T cell receptor beta chains given below trace back to one sample, sequenced in a study of blood T cells in healthy people across ages. Next came a second PCR, run for about 6 to 11 cycles, which used a sample-barcoded 5' primer along with a J-beta primer mix. Each CDR3 protein gets one entry after TCRdb re-called the 5' RACE reads with MiXCR. The sample has some 1.8 million distinct CDR3 sequences, about 39% seen once. The sequenced sample consisted of blood. These TCRs come from a human donor in good health.

The rearrangement links TRBV5-1 to TRBJ2-1; D is perhaps TRBD1 (6 bases). Trimming pared 5 bases from V and 6 bases from J, leaving 18 bases between. Germline V gene data show CDR1 as SGHRS and CDR2 as YFSETQ. The CDR3 runs 15 residues. The CDR3 DNA is TGCGCCAGCAGTTTAACAGGGTATTTCGGCAATGAGCAGTTCTTC. Its protein product is CASSLTGYFGNEQFF.

The V gene is TRBV20-1, the J gene TRBJ2-3; D remains ambiguous. Per germline, CDR1 DFQATT and CDR2 SNEGSKA (reference sequence). V was shortened by 5 bases and J by 7 bases, with 10 bases between the two germline ends. The CDR3 spans 11 residues. The CDR3 region is CSAGSRNTQYF. The CDR3 nucleotides are TGCAGTGCTGGCTCTCGGAATACGCAGTATTTT.

The V call is TRBV6-5, the J call TRBJ2-3; 7 bases are shared with TRBD2. CDR1 MNHEY and CDR2 SVGAGI come from the germline V gene. With V trimmed by 7 bases and J by 4 bases, 11 bases remained unmatched. The CDR3 runs to 15 residues. This CDR3 is CASTKTSPRADTQYF. The CDR3 nucleotides are TGTGCCAGCACAAAGACTAGCCCACGGGCAGATACGCAGTATTTT.

This clonotype has just a few counts. The V call is TRBV11-2, the J call TRBJ1-1; a possible D gene is TRBD1 (5 bases). Germline V gives CDR1 SGHAT, CDR2 FQNNGV. V shed 5 bases and J shed 7 bases, with 11 bases lying between them. This CDR3 comprises 12 residues. CDR3 in amino acids: CASSPDTVEAFF. CDR3 DNA sequence: TGTGCCAGCAGCCCGGACACGGTTGAAGCTTTCTTT. The full variable domain, with the rest looked up from reference TRBV11-2 and TRBJ1-1, is EAGVAQSPRYKIIEKRQSVAFWCNPISGHATLYWYQQILGQGPKLLIQFQNNGVVDDSQLPKDRFSAERLKGVDSTLKIQPAKLEDSAVYLCASSPDTVEAFFGQGTRLTVV.

In its sample, this clonotype was seen a few times. The genes are TRBV9 and TRBJ2-1; 9 nucleotides line up with TRBD1. The CDR3 spans 15 residues. Germline values: CDR1 SGDLS, CDR2 YYNGEE. Unmatched junction bases numbered 7, after V lost 0 bases and J lost 9 bases. CDR3 in amino acids: CASSVAGTGWGEQFF. CDR3 nucleotide sequence: TGTGCCAGCAGCGTAGCTGGGACAGGGTGGGGTGAGCAGTTCTTC.

The rearrangement links TRBV7-2 to TRBJ1-3; no definite D call. This CDR3 has 15 amino acids. Looked up from germline, CDR1 is SGHTA and CDR2 is FQGNSA. V was trimmed by 8 bases and J by 0 bases, leaving 14 bases between them. CDR3 in amino acids: CASAPSGYSGNTIYF. In DNA form, the CDR3 reads TGTGCCAGCGCCCCCTCGGGTTACTCTGGAAACACCATATATTTT.

This chain uses TRBV7-2 with TRBJ2-7, with D unclear. Germline V gene lookup returns CDR1 SGHTA and CDR2 FQGNSA. With 1 base removed from V and 0 bases from J, the gap between germline ends came to 13 bases. This CDR3 has 16 residues. CDR3 nucleotides: TGTGCCAGCAGCTTAGTGGGCGGCTCATACTCCTACGAGCAGTACTTC. This gives the protein CASSLVGGSYSYEQYF. The full variable domain, with the rest looked up from reference TRBV7-2 and TRBJ2-7, is GAGVSQSPSNKVTEKGKDVELRCDPISGHTALYWYRQSLGQGLEFLIYFQGNSAPDKSGLPSDRFSAERTGGSVSTLTIQRTQQEDSAVYLCASSLVGGSYSYEQYFGPGTRLTVT.

The gene calls are TRBV11-2 and TRBJ2-1; D tentatively reads TRBD1 or TRBD2 (5 bases each). Germline V lookup: CDR1 SGHAT, CDR2 FQNNGV. V was clipped by 5 bases and J by 7 bases, with 21 bases between them. The CDR3 contains 16 residues. CDR3 residues: CASSPQGPALGNEQFF. The CDR3 DNA follows: TGTGCCAGCAGCCCGCAGGGACCCGCCCTGGGGAATGAGCAGTTCTTC.

The chain links TRBV7-9 to TRBJ2-4, with D perhaps being TRBD1 or TRBD2 (5 bases each). Matching the DNA end better, TRBJ2-7 makes the J call doubtful. The CDR3 totals 15 residues. Germline loops: CDR1 SEHNR, CDR2 FQNEAQ (reference sequence). This CDR3 is CASSRWAGSSYEQYF. DNA of the CDR3: TGTGCCAGCAGCCGTTGGGCAGGGAGCTCCTACGAGCAGTACTTC.

This clonotype was seen a few times. The CDR3 here is CASSLLGLDKNIQYF. CDR3 sequence (DNA): TGCGCCAGCAGCTTGTTGGGGTTGGACAAAAACATTCAGTACTTC. The V call is TRBV5-1, the J call TRBJ2-4, with D unresolved. V lost 1 base and J lost 3, with 11 bases in between. This CDR3 contains 15 residues. CDR1 SGHRS and CDR2 YFSETQ come from the germline V gene.

The chain is built from TRBV7-3 and TRBJ2-3; 7 bases agree with TRBD2. V lost 5 bases to trimming and J lost 6 bases; unmatched junction nucleotides: 8. There are 14 residues in the CDR3. CDR1 is SGHTA and CDR2 is FQGTGA in the germline V gene. CDR3 sequence (DNA): TGTGCCAGCAGCGCCCAAACGGGGGGTGATACGCAGTATTTT. Amino acids: CASSAQTGGDTQYF.

The chain has TRBV4-1 and TRBJ2-5; no definite D call. CDR1 is MGHRA and CDR2 is YSYEKL in the germline V gene. Trimming took 2 bases from V and 1 from J, leaving 8 bases between them. CDR3 size: 14 residues. CDR3 in DNA: TGCGCCAGCAGCCAACGTCTAGGCCAAGAGACCCAGTACTTC. As protein: CASSQRLGQETQYF.

The chain joins TRBV5-1 to TRBJ2-2; 9 bases are shared with TRBD1. The CDR3 is 15 amino acids. Germline CDR1 and CDR2: SGHRS and YFSETQ. Trimming at V came to 8 bases and at J to 1 base, leaving 6 bases not matched to a gene. CDR3 bases: TGCGCCAGTAGCGAGGGACAGGGGAACACCGGGGAGCTGTTTTTT. As protein: CASSEGQGNTGELFF.

V is TRBV7-2 and J is TRBJ2-7; TRBD2 matches at 7 bases. The CDR3 totals 16 residues. J lost 1 base, V lost 0 bases, and 6 bases had no gene match. Per germline, CDR1 SGHTA and CDR2 FQGNSA. The CDR3 DNA reads as TGTGCCAGCAGCTTAGCCGCTAGCGGTGTTTCCTACGAGCAGTACTTC. Protein sequence: CASSLAASGVSYEQYF.

V and J are TRBV11-2 and TRBJ1-2, with TRBD1 matching 8 bases. V lost 5 bases to trimming and J lost 3 bases; unmatched junction nucleotides: 14. This CDR3 has 17 amino acids. Per germline, CDR1 SGHAT and CDR2 FQNNGV. CDR3 region: CASSPIGQGADYYGYTF. Written as DNA, the CDR3 is TGTGCCAGCAGCCCCATAGGCCAGGGGGCGGACTACTATGGCTACACCTTC.

This chain joins TRBV9 and TRBJ2-1; 7 nucleotides line up with TRBD1. The CDR3 has 14 residues. Trimming removed 2 bases from V and 8 bases from J; junction bases left unmatched: 7. The germline CDR1 and CDR2 sequences are SGDLS and YYNGEE. The CDR3 DNA is TGTGCCAGCAGCGTCAGTTCGCAGGGGGATGAGCAGTTCTTC. As protein: CASSVSSQGDEQFF.

This clonotype showed up just a few times. CDR3 nucleotide sequence: TGTGCCATCAGTGATCAGCGGGGCACAGATACGCAGTATTTT. It encodes CAISDQRGTDTQYF. The V gene is TRBV10-3, the J gene TRBJ2-3, with D possibly being TRBD2 (6 bases). This CDR3 contains 14 residues. Germline V gives CDR1 ENHRY, CDR2 SYGVKD. The V gene lost 3 bases and the J gene lost 1 base, with 8 bases spanning the gap.

The chain links TRBV10-3 to TRBJ2-5; 7 bases line up with TRBD1. The CDR3 runs 15 residues. V dropped 4 bases and J dropped 3; count of bases not matched to a gene: 8. Germline V gene lookup returns CDR1 ENHRY and CDR2 SYGVKD. This chain's CDR3 is CAISGPTGSEETQYF. DNA for the CDR3: TGTGCCATCAGTGGCCCGACAGGGTCGGAAGAGACCCAGTACTTC.

This clonotype has more than one count but fewer than ten. The chain links TRBV29-1 to TRBJ2-3; TRBD2 aligns across 13 bases. After removal of 5 bases from V and 5 bases from J, the junction contained 4 bases not matched to a gene. The CDR3 is 14 amino acids. From germline, CDR1 is SQVTM and CDR2 ANQGSEA. DNA for the CDR3: TGCAGCGTTAGGACTAGCGGGGGAGGAGATACGCAGTATTTT. Its protein is CSVRTSGGGDTQYF.

This clonotype appeared a few times. The chain employs TRBV6-2 or TRBV6-3 and TRBJ2-7, with 7 bases matching TRBD1. J lost 0 bases, V lost 3 bases, and 8 bases had no gene match. The CDR3 covers 16 residues. Germline loops: CDR1 MNHEY, CDR2 SVGEGT. The CDR3 sequence is CASSYEVRGISYEQYF. Here the CDR3 DNA reads TGTGCCAGCAGTTATGAGGTCAGGGGGATCTCCTACGAGCAGTACTTC.